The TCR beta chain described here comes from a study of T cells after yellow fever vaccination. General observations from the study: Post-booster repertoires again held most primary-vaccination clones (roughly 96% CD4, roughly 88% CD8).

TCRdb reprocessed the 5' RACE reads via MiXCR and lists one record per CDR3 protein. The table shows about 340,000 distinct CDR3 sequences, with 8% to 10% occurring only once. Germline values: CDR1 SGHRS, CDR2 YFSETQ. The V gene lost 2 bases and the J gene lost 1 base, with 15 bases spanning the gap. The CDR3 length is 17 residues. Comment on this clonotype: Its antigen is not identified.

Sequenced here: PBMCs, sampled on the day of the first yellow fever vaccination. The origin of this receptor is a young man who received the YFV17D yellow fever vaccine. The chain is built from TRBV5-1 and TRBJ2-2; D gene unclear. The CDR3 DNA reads TGCGCCAGCAGCTTAAACCCTACGTGGGTGAACACCGGGGAGCTGTTTTTT. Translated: CASSLNPTWVNTGELFF.